This passage covers 26 T cell receptor beta chains from one sample sequenced in a study of STAT5B mutations in CD4+ large granular lymphocyte leukemia. The data were produced by immunoSEQ multiplex PCR, yet TCRdb's version contains in-frame clones alone and is incomplete. Of more than 25,000 clones in the sample, 65% to 85% were seen once. Sequencing was performed on CD4+ T cells from blood buffy coats. The origin of the receptors is a human donor in good health.

This sequence joins TRBV9 and TRBJ1-6; D unclear. CDR3 size: 15 residues. Germline CDR1 is SGDLS and CDR2 is YYNGEE. The V gene lost 4 bases and the J gene lost 7 bases, with 15 bases spanning the gap. The CDR3 DNA is TGTGCCAGCAGCACGACCCCCCAAGCAAATTCACCCCTCCACTTT. Its translation is CASSTTPQANSPLHF.

The rearrangement links TRBV18 to TRBJ1-2; possibly TRBD1 for D (6 bases). The length of the CDR3 is 14 residues. The germline V and J ends were trimmed by 5 bases and 4 bases, with 14 bases remaining between them. Germline values: CDR1 KGHSH, CDR2 LQKENI. CDR3 bases: TGTGCCAGCTCAGGGGGCGGCGGTACCTATGGCTACACCTTC. Encoded protein: CASSGGGGTYGYTF.

The rearrangement joins TRBV7-2 to TRBJ1-5, with D tentatively TRBD1 (6 bases). CDR1 and CDR2 from the germline V gene are SGHTA and FQGNSA. V dropped 5 bases and J dropped 0 bases, with 14 bases sitting between them. This CDR3 is 16 amino acids long. Here the CDR3 reads CASSLLGQTSNQPQHF. DNA for the CDR3: TGTGCCAGCAGCCTACTCGGACAGACTAGCAATCAGCCCCAGCATTTT.

The gene calls are TRBV9 and TRBJ2-5; 10 bases match TRBD2. CDR1 is SGDLS and CDR2 is YYNGEE in the germline V gene. There are 15 residues in the CDR3. With V trimmed by 3 bases and J by 4 bases, 6 bases remained unmatched. CDR3 sequence: CASSANLAGVETQYF. Written as DNA, the CDR3 is TGTGCCAGCAGCGCTAACCTAGCGGGGGTAGAGACCCAGTACTTC. Combining the CDR3 with reference TRBV9 and TRBJ2-5 gives the whole variable domain DSGVTQTPKHLITATGQRVTLRCSPRSGDLSVYWYQQSLDQGLQFLIQYYNGEERAKGNILERFSAQQFPDLHSELNLSSLELGDSALYFCASSANLAGVETQYFGPGTRLLVL.

V is TRBV14 and J is TRBJ2-5; D call uncertain. The ends were cut back, 1 base at V and 1 base at J, with 10 bases in the middle. Germline V gene sequence: CDR1 SGHDN, CDR2 FVKESK. The CDR3 totals 15 residues. The CDR3 sequence is CASSQGGVFQETQYF. CDR3 DNA: TGTGCCAGCAGCCAAGGAGGCGTGTTCCAAGAGACCCAGTACTTC.

The rearrangement joins TRBV19 to TRBJ1-5; D might be TRBD1 (5 bases). V lost 5 bases to trimming and J lost 3 bases, with 23 bases between them. The germline V gene has CDR1 LNHDA and CDR2 SQIVND (reference sequence). The CDR3 is 18 amino acids. The CDR3 coding sequence is TGTGCCAGTAGTTTCCGAGGGGAGGCCAAGACCCTCAATCAGCCCCAGCATTTT. Translation: CASSFRGEAKTLNQPQHF.

The gene calls are TRBV7-8 and TRBJ2-7; tentatively, D is TRBD2 (5 bases). V dropped 0 bases and J dropped 0 bases, with 18 bases sitting between them. The CDR3 length is 18 residues. Germline CDR1 is SGHVS and CDR2 is FQNEAQ. DNA for the CDR3: TGTGCCAGCAGCTTAGCTTCGTACGGAGGCCCTTTCTCCTACGAGCAGTACTTC. It encodes CASSLASYGGPFSYEQYF. Full variable domain (remainder filled in from reference TRBV7-8 and TRBJ2-7): GAGVSQSPRYKVAKRGQDVALRCDPISGHVSLFWYQQALGQGPEFLTYFQNEAQLDKSGLPSDRFFAERPEGSVSTLKIQRTQQEDSAVYLCASSLASYGGPFSYEQYFGPGTRLTVT.

The DNA of the CDR3 is TGTGCCAGCAGTGAATGGGGGTCGTTAGGCTACACCTTC. This gives the protein CASSEWGSLGYTF. The V gene is TRBV25-1, the J gene TRBJ1-2; possible D gene TRBD1, 5 bases. Trimming removed 1 base at V and 8 bases at J, with 11 bases between. Germline CDR1 reads MGHDK; CDR2 reads SYGVNS. The CDR3 has 13 amino acids.

The chain carries TRBV27 and TRBJ1-6; 7 nucleotides match TRBD1. This CDR3 spans 16 amino acids. Looked up from germline, CDR1 is MNHEY and CDR2 is SMNVEV (reference sequence). With 4 bases clipped from V and 10 bases from J, the junction kept 13 bases outside the gene matches. CDR3: CASSSGEQGWRSPLHF. As DNA, the CDR3 is TGTGCCAGCAGTTCGGGTGAACAGGGGTGGCGGTCACCCCTCCACTTT.

The chain is built from TRBV18 and TRBJ2-5; D call uncertain. The germline CDR1 and CDR2 sequences are KGHSH and LQKENI. The CDR3 has 11 residues. The V end lost 2 bases, the J end lost 10 bases, and 8 bases lay between the germline ends. As DNA, the CDR3 is TGTGCCAGCTCACCAGATAGGATCCAGTACTTC. This sequence encodes CASSPDRIQYF.

This clone was seen once. The rearrangement joins TRBV29-1 to TRBJ2-1; no reliable D call. Between the trimmed V and J ends, which lost 3 bases and 3 bases, there was a span of 9 bases. Per germline, CDR1 SQVTM and CDR2 ANQGSEA. The CDR3 length is 13 residues. The CDR3 DNA sequence: TGCAGCGTTGAGCTACTGAACTACAATGAGCAGTTCTTC. Translating it yields CSVELLNYNEQFF.

The gene calls are TRBV5-1 and TRBJ1-1; D possibly corresponds to TRBD1 (6 bases). This CDR3 has 14 amino acids. Trimming cost V 0 bases and J 3 bases, with 9 bases left between them. In germline, CDR1 is SGHRS, CDR2 YFSETQ. CDR3 residues: CASSLEAGDTEAFF. The CDR3 coding sequence is TGCGCCAGCAGCTTGGAGGCAGGGGACACTGAAGCTTTCTTT. The full variable domain, in which reference TRBV5-1 and TRBJ1-1 provide the parts outside the CDR3, is KAGVTQTPRYLIKTRGQQVTLSCSPISGHRSVSWYQQTPGQGLQFLFEYFSETQRNKGNFPGRFSGRQFSNSRSEMNVSTLELGDSALYLCASSLEAGDTEAFFGQGTRLTVV.

This clone was observed a few times. The J gene is TRBJ2-7, the V gene TRBV28, with D unclear. The CDR3 is made up of 11 amino acids. Per germline, CDR1 MDHEN and CDR2 SYDVKM. V was trimmed by 4 bases and J by 3 bases, leaving 4 bases between them. CDR3 DNA: TGTGCCAGCAGTTCCGGCTACGAGCAGTACGTC. It is translated as CASSSGYEQYV.

The J gene is TRBJ2-2, the V gene TRBV4-1, with 8 bases identical to TRBD2. There are 16 residues in the CDR3. Trimming cost V 6 bases and J 4 bases; bases outside gene matches: 10. Germline CDR1 is MGHRA and CDR2 is YSYEKL. For the CDR3, the DNA is TGCGCCAGCAGAGGGGCGGGGGGACCGAGCACCGGGGAGCTGTTTTTT. Encoded protein: CASRGAGGPSTGELFF.

The V and J genes are TRBV11-1 and TRBJ2-2; maybe TRBD2 (5 bases). Germline CDR1 is SGHAT and CDR2 is FQDESV (reference sequence). Trimming pared 1 base from V and 6 bases from J, leaving 9 bases between. The length of the CDR3 is 14 residues. The CDR3 DNA sequence: TGTGCCAGCAGCTTAGATTCACTAGCCGGGGAGCTGTTTTTT. Translating gives CASSLDSLAGELFF.

The V gene is TRBV6-5, the J gene TRBJ2-1; a weak D match, TRBD1 (5 bases). CDR1 is MNHEY and CDR2 is SVGAGI in the germline V gene. CDR3 length: 14 residues. The V end lost 2 bases, the J end lost 3 bases, and 8 bases lay between the germline ends. The CDR3 here is CASSYADIYNEQFF. CDR3 in DNA: TGTGCCAGCAGTTACGCGGACATCTACAATGAGCAGTTCTTC.

The chain joins TRBV10-3 to TRBJ2-3, with 8 bases lining up with TRBD2. J lost 2 bases, V lost 9 bases, and 10 bases had no gene match. Germline V gene data show CDR1 as ENHRY and CDR2 as SYGVKD. The CDR3 covers 15 residues. The CDR3: CAIKGSGGLTDTQYF. DNA for the CDR3: TGTGCCATTAAGGGGAGCGGGGGCCTCACAGATACGCAGTATTTT.

CDR3 in DNA: TGTGCCAGCAGCCGGGGACAGGGGAACACCGGGGAGCTGTTTTTT. It translates to CASSRGQGNTGELFF. The chain is built from TRBV7-9 and TRBJ2-2; 9 bases map to TRBD1. The V and J ends lost 5 bases and 1 base, in that order; junction bases with no gene match: 2. CDR3 length: 15 residues. Per the germline V gene, CDR1 is SEHNR and CDR2 is FQNEAQ (reference sequence).

The rearrangement links TRBV19 to TRBJ1-5; the D gene is possibly TRBD1 (6 bases). From germline, CDR1 is LNHDA and CDR2 SQIVND (reference sequence). This CDR3 comprises 14 residues. V shed 1 base and J shed 6 bases, with 10 bases lying between them. CDR3 region: CASSIGQAGQPQHF. Here the CDR3 DNA reads TGTGCCAGTAGTATAGGACAGGCTGGTCAGCCCCAGCATTTT.

The V gene is TRBV25-1, the J gene TRBJ2-2; no reliable D call. CDR1 and CDR2 from the germline V gene are MGHDK and SYGVNS. V was clipped by 3 bases and J by 1 base, with 6 bases between them. This CDR3 is 14 amino acids long. This CDR3 reads CASSDRWNTGELFF. In DNA form, the CDR3 reads TGTGCCAGCAGTGACCGGTGGAACACCGGGGAGCTGTTTTTT.

V and J are TRBV9 and TRBJ1-4; 7 nucleotides agree with TRBD1. With 3 bases clipped from V and 3 bases from J, the junction kept 5 bases outside the gene matches. This CDR3 has 15 amino acids. The germline gives CDR1 SGDLS, CDR2 YYNGEE. The DNA for the CDR3 is TGTGCCAGCAGCGCAACGACAGGGCCTAATGAAAAACTGTTTTTT. Translation gives CASSATTGPNEKLFF.

This rearrangement joins TRBV7-2 to TRBJ2-2; D call uncertain. Trimming took off 1 base at V and 0 bases at J, with 9 bases between the two ends. CDR3 size: 16 residues. In germline, CDR1 is SGHTA, CDR2 FQGNSA. This CDR3 is CASSLVAPANTGELFF. CDR3 sequence (DNA): TGTGCCAGCAGCTTAGTAGCCCCAGCGAACACCGGGGAGCTGTTTTTT. The full variable domain, its missing parts supplied by reference TRBV7-2 and TRBJ2-2, is GAGVSQSPSNKVTEKGKDVELRCDPISGHTALYWYRQSLGQGLEFLIYFQGNSAPDKSGLPSDRFSAERTGGSVSTLTIQRTQQEDSAVYLCASSLVAPANTGELFFGEGSRLTVL.

The chain is built from TRBV5-4 and TRBJ2-2, with 9 positions matching TRBD2. The CDR3 spans 18 residues. V trimming: 4 bases; J trimming: 1 base; junction bases outside the gene matches: 11. CDR1 SGHNT and CDR2 YYREEE come from the germline V gene (reference sequence). Here the CDR3 DNA reads TGTGCCAGCAGCCCGCGAGGTGGTAGCGGGGGGAACACCGGGGAGCTGTTTTTT. It translates to CASSPRGGSGGNTGELFF.

This sequence joins TRBV5-4 and TRBJ2-7; 8 bases line up with TRBD1. The V segment lost 4 bases and the J segment 2 bases; nucleotides outside the gene matches: 14. The CDR3 totals 17 residues. Germline CDR1 and CDR2: SGHNT and YYREEE (reference sequence). In DNA form, the CDR3 reads TGTGCCAGCAGCCCATCCCCCCGGACAGGGCTTACCTACGAGCAGTACTTC. This encodes CASSPSPRTGLTYEQYF.

The chain recombines TRBV6-5 with TRBJ2-5, with TRBD2 as a possible D gene (6 bases). Germline values: CDR1 MNHEY, CDR2 SVGAGI. The V and J ends lost 4 bases and 5 bases respectively, with 20 bases between them. CDR3 size: 16 residues. The CDR3 spells CASSSGRLVLGETQYF. Written as DNA, the CDR3 is TGTGCCAGCAGTTCGGGGCGACTAGTTTTAGGGGAGACCCAGTACTTC.

The CDR3 coding sequence is TGTGCCAGCAGCTTAGAGAGGTCAGAATACAATGAGCAGTTCTTC. Amino acids: CASSLERSEYNEQFF. V is TRBV11-2 and J is TRBJ2-1; D gene unclear. This CDR3 is built from 15 residues. Trimming shortened V by 0 bases and J by 4 bases, and 10 bases separated the two germline ends. The germline gives CDR1 SGHAT, CDR2 FQNNGV.